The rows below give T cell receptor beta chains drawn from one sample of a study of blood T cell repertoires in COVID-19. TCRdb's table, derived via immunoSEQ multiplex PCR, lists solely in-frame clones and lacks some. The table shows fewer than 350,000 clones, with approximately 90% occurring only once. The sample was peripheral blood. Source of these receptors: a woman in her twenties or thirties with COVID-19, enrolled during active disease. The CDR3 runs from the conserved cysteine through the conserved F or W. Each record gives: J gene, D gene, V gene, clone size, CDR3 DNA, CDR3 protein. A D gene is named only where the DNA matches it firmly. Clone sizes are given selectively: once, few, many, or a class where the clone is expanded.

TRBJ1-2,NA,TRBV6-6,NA,TGTGCCAGCAGTGATGTACAGGGCAGGTATGGCTACACCTTC,CASSDVQGRYGYTF
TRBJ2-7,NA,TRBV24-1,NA,TGTGCCACCAGTGATTCGAGACAGAGCTCCTACGAGCAGTACTTC,CATSDSRQSSYEQYF
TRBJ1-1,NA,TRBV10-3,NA,TGTGCCATCAGTGGAGGGTGGAGTGAAGCTTTCTTT,CAISGGWSEAFF
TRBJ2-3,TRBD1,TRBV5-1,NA,TGCGCCAGCAGCTTGCTGGGACAGGACACAGATACGCAGTATTTT,CASSLLGQDTDTQYF
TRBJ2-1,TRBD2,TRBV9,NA,TGTGCCAGCAGCGTAGTAGTAGCGGGAGGGAGCAATGAGCAGTTCTTC,CASSVVVAGGSNEQFF
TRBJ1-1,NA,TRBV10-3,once,TGTGCCATCAGGGAAAGGGGGACATTTGGCAACACTGAAGCTTTCTTT,CAIRERGTFGNTEAFF
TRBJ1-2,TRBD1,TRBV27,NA,TGTGCCAGCAGATTAGGTGGGACAGGGCTAGGAGGCTACACCTTC,CASRLGGTGLGGYTF
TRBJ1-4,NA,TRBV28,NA,TGTGCCAGCACCCCGGGGGTTAAAGAAAAACTGTTTTTT,CASTPGVKEKLFF
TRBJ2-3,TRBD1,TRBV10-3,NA,TGTGCCATCAGTGACGACTCACAGGGGAGCACAGATACGCAGTATTTT,CAISDDSQGSTDTQYF
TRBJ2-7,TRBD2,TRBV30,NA,TGTGCCTGGAGTGTGGGGCTAGCGGGTGACTACGAGCAGTACTTC,CAWSVGLAGDYEQYF
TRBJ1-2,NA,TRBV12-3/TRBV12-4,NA,TGTGCCAGCGGGGTTCGGGGGATCTATGGCTACACCTTC,CASGVRGIYGYTF
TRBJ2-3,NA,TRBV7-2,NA,TGTGCCAGCAGCGCGTACAGGGTCGGGACAGATACGCAGTATTTT,CASSAYRVGTDTQYF
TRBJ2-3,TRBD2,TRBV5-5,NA,TGTGCCAGCAGCCTCGGACTAGCGGGAGGGCCAAGACCTAGCACAGATACGCAGTATTTT,CASSLGLAGGPRPSTDTQYF
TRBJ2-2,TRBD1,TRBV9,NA,TGTGCCCCGGGACAGGGGACGACCGGGGAGCTGTTTTTT,CAPGQGTTGELFF
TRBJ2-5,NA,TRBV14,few,TGTGCCAGCAGCCTGACTAGTCCCGAGACCCAGTACTTC,CASSLTSPETQYF
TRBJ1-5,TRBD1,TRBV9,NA,TGTGCCAGCAGCCGGACAGGGGAGACCAATCAGCCCCAGCATTTT,CASSRTGETNQPQHF